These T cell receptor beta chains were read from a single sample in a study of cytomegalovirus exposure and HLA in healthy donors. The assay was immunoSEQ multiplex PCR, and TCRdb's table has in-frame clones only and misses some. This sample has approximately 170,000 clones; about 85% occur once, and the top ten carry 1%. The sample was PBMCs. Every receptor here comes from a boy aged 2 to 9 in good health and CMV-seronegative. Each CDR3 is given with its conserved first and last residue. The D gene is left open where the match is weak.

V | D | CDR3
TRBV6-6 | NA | CASSFPGLWEGYTF
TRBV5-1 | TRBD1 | CASSQLGGFTDTQYF
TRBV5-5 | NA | CASSLGDSSEKLFF
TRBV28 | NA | CASSFYLGEQYF
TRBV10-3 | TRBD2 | CAIRTRGLAGNTGELFF
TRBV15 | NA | CATRTRGSDTQYF
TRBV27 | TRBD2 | CASGLAGGYHNEQFF
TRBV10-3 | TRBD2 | CAISAGLAGGYTGELFF
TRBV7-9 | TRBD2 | CASSAGLAGGGFF
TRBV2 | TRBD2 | CASTQRGALDLADEQFF
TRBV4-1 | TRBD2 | CASSQVGLGQETQYF
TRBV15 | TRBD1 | CATSSLGQGPTDTQYF
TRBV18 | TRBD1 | CASSTRQGEYETQYF
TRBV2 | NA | CASSEARYEQYF
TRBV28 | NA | CASSPSRGSGNTEAFF
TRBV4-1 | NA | CASSLPQGRNTEAFF
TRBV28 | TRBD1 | CASTLLRGKNTEAFF
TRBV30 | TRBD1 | CAWSRDSGSGNTIYF
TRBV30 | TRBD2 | CAWSVSSGGEQFF
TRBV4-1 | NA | CASSQKLAQETQYF
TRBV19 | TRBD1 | CASTNPGQGVKTQYF
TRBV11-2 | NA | CASSFLGQTNQETQYF
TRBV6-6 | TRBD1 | CASRVAGGLGTDTQYF
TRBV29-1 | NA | CSVLGGGTDPQYF
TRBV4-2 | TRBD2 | CASSPGHTSGSGEQYF
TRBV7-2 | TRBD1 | CASSPSGTGVSPLHF
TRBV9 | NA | CASSAHVGEETQYF
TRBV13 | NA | CASSPGHRAGYNEQFF
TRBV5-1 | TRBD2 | CASSVTSGNTGELFF
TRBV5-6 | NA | CASSLDRWGGPIDTQYF
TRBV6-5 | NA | CASRDLAQETQYF
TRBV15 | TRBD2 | CATRASGANTGELFF
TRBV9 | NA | CASSVAPRGYEQYF
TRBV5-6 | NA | CASSLTRGGSGELFF
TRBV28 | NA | CASSSPGIHTDTQYF
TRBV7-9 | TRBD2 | CASTPRASGSEQFF
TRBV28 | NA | CASSPVAGATNEKLFF
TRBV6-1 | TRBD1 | CASSEGTGGGYEQYF
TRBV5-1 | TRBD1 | CASTLQGGYTEAFF
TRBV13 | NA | CASSTIHGNTIYF
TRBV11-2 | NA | CASSLFGGTSTDTQYF
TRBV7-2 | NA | CASSFNPGSEQFF
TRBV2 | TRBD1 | CASSVGGQGRGQPQHF
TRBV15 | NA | CATSRDKGVSGQPQHF
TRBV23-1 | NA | CASSQCAFKNTEAFF